This entry concerns a single T cell receptor (beta chain). The source of the sample is a study of shared T cell receptors in the human thymus. The repertoire was sequenced with immunoSEQ multiplex PCR; TCRdb's copy has only in-frame clones and lacks some. This sample has 450,000 to 650,000 clones, with 75% to 80% found just once. Per the germline V gene, CDR1 is SGHTA and CDR2 is FQGTGA. The CDR3 extends over 15 amino acids. The V and J ends lost 2 bases and 4 bases respectively, with 14 bases between them. The same data also contributed to another study, on human thymus T cells. That report adds: It was healthy Finnish infants having corrective surgery for congenital heart defects who were the donors. Corrective heart surgery yielded the resections from which the thymus tissue came. Gene usage for V and J segments appeared biased in thymic and blood repertoires.

Sequenced: thymocytes. This chain joins TRBV7-3 and TRBJ1-1; tentative D call: TRBD1 (5 bases). The sequence came from a boy in the first two years of life with a congenital heart defect. The CDR3 loop is CASSLDSGGSTEAFF. Written as DNA, the CDR3 is TGTGCCAGCAGCTTAGATTCCGGGGGGAGCACTGAAGCTTTCTTT.